This T cell receptor beta chain derives from a study of blood T cell repertoires in COVID-19 (dated by TCRdb to the early 2020s). In terms of the full investigation: Samples from collaborators originated in the United States, Italy and Spain and spanned both the acute and convalescent phases of COVID-19. The material from the prospective study consisted of cDNA or gDNA derived from T cells, B-cell-depleted T cells, or PBMCs. The dataset comprised deeply sampled blood TCRbeta repertoires from subjects exposed to, actively infected with, or recovered from COVID-19. The repertoires were made available in a free public database intended to serve as a resource for research on the immune response to SARS-CoV-2. The samples were drawn from the first 160 participants of the ongoing ImmuneRACE study and from 950 to 1,500 subjects provided by 6 global collaborators. Nearly every sample came with metadata listing a de-identified subject ID, COVID-19 status, age in years and sex. Where HLA class I and class II types were available, the types were taken from metadata supplied by the sample provider, not from assay-based typing.

TCRbeta CDR3 regions were amplified from genomic DNA by means of the immunoSEQ Assay, a bias-controlled multiplex PCR. Concerning the study's data processing: The number of nucleated cells in each sample was estimated from the amplification of reference gene primers within the assay. To quantify the absolute abundance of each unique TCRbeta CDR3 rearrangement, sequence reads were collapsed and filtered. For each sample, productive Simpson clonality was calculated by taking the square root of Simpson's diversity index across productive rearrangements. TCRdb took this table from immuneACCESS and kept in-frame rearrangements with V and J called. Such tables lack part of the clones; where checked against another copy, unresolved V genes explain under half of the gap, and the rest is unexplained. Clonal size and the V and J genes are those of that table, whereas D and trimming came from the DNA. This sample has around 90,000 clones in its table, and roughly 87% of those were observed once. Roughly 15% of the sample comes from the top ten.

Taken from the germline V gene, the CDR1 and CDR2 loops are SGHVS and FNYEAQ. Including the terminal cysteine and phenylalanine, the CDR3 comprises 16 residues. The sequence is cut down to CDR3 DNA, 48 bases in frame from base 1. V is pruned by 5 bases and J by 0 bases, leaving 10 bases of the junction without a gene match. The collaborating institutions used their own protocols to collect whole blood in K2EDTA tubes. Collaborator samples were shipped for TCRbeta analysis as frozen whole blood, isolated PBMCs, or DNA extracted from either sample type. In this sample, this clone turned up a few times. The antigen it recognizes is unknown. Per-nucleotide qualities are absent, and no much larger clonotype sits a single base away. Here is what the overall study found, with its caveats: The amount of clinical and demographic metadata varied by source and participant and was provided uncurated.

Sequenced: peripheral blood. The rearrangement combines TRBV7-6 with TRBJ2-7; the junction holds 7 bases that match TRBD1. The clonotype comes from a male donor with acute or convalescent COVID-19. The CDR3 region reads CASSGQLGTDSYEQYF. DNA sequence: TGTGCCAGCAGCGGACAACTCGGGACAGACTCCTACGAGCAGTACTTC. Where the CDR3 stops, the reference TRBV7-6 and TRBJ2-7 genes take over; the full variable domain is GAGVSQSPRYKVTKRGQDVALRCDPISGHVSLYWYRQALGQGPEFLTYFNYEAQQDKSGLPNDRFSAERPEGSISTLTIQRTEQRDSAMYRCASSGQLGTDSYEQYFGPGTRLTVT.